The source of this TCR beta chain is a study of CD8 T cells in ankylosing spondylitis. Study-wide results and limits: Researchers reportedly found disease-linked clones significantly enriched in matched ankylosing spondylitis synovial fluid. Before this, some motif variants had been reported in reactive arthritis synovial fluid and blood.

TCRdb reanalysed the 5' RACE reads using MiXCR and keeps one entry per CDR3 protein. Among 36,000 or so distinct CDR3 sequences listed, 13% were seen once. This clonotype was picked up many times. Its antigen is unknown. The sample was synovial fluid, either unsorted or a sorted T cell fraction (not recorded which). This receptor was obtained from a male donor with ankylosing spondylitis.

The CDR3 loop is CASSQEIGGGNTEAFF. CDR3 nucleotides: TGTGCCAGCAGCCAAGAAATCGGGGGGGGGAACACTGAAGCTTTCTTT. The V gene is TRBV4-2, the J gene TRBJ1-1; possibly TRBD1 for D (5 bases). Germline loops: CDR1 LGHNA, CDR2 YNFKEQ. The ends were cut back, 0 bases at V and 1 base at J, with 12 bases in the middle. This CDR3 has 16 residues.